This T cell receptor (beta chain) was identified during a study of early stage breast cancer tumors. Whole-study findings and limits: Compared with adjacent normal breast, tumors showed about 2.4-fold denser, more clonal T cells. Most shared enriched TCRB sequences were commonly generated ones.

This table comes from immunoSEQ multiplex PCR, and its TCRdb copy is limited to in-frame clones, with some not included. The sample comprises about 10,000 clones, around 66% of which are singletons, and over 9.5% rests with the top ten. Turning to this clone: What it binds is unknown.

Germline CDR1 MNHNY, CDR2 SVGAGI (reference sequence). Trimming left V 7 bases short and J 2 bases short, with 17 bases between. The CDR3 loop spans 15 amino acids. The source of this sequence is a person between 55 and 69 years old with breast cancer. Sequencing was performed on breast tumor tissue. J is TRBJ1-2 and V is TRBV6-6; the D gene is possibly TRBD1 (5 bases). This CDR3 is CASNLSPRGNYGYTF. CDR3 coding DNA: TGTGCCAGCAACCTGAGCCCTCGGGGGAACTATGGCTACACCTTC.